The clone carrying this T cell receptor beta chain appeared many times. Its antigen is currently unknown. The data were taken from a study of shared clonotypes between healthy human individuals. Study outcomes and limitations: Sampling covered blood only; tissue repertoires likely differ. Incompleteness in sorted-subset sequencing, despite large depth, was shown by rarefaction.

Trimming removed 6 bases from V and 8 bases from J, with 16 bases in between. Germline assignment: CDR1 MNHEY and CDR2 SVGAGI. This CDR3 has 13 residues. Some clones are missing from TCRdb's copy, which holds only in-frame ones; the method was immunoSEQ multiplex PCR. Among roughly 700,000 clones listed, roughly 70% were seen once. The sequenced material came from memory CD4+ T cells sorted from blood. Subset specified: CD45RA-negative fraction. The rearrangement links TRBV6-5 to TRBJ1-2, with a weak D call TRBD1 (6 bases). The sequence came from a woman aged 25-40 years in good health. CDR3 sequence reads: CASSSFNRDGYTF. The CDR3 DNA reads as TGTGCCAGCAGCAGTTTCAACAGGGACGGCTACACCTTC.